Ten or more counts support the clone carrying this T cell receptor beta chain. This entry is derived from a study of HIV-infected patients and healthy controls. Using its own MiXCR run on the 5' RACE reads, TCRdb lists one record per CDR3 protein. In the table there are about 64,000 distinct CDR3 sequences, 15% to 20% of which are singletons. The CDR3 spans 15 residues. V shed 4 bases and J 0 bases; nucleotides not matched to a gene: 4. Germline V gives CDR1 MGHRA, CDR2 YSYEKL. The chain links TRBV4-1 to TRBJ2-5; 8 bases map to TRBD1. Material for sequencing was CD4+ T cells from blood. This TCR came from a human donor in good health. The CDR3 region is CASSRGQGNQETQYF. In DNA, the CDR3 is TGCGCCAGCAGCCGCGGACAGGGAAACCAAGAGACCCAGTACTTC.